The 30 T cell receptor beta chains below were found in one sample sequenced in a study of human T cells and chemical hapten exposure. TCRdb used MiXCR to reprocess the RACE reads, holding one entry per CDR3 protein. This table holds some 400,000 distinct CDR3 sequences, more than 4.5% found once. The sample's time point: patch test 1, 2 weeks after DPC sensitization. Stated treatment: therapeutic diphenylcyclopropenone sensitization with weekly scalp DPC. The sequencing here drew on whole blood, taken in connection with sensitization to the hapten diphenylcyclopropenone (DPC). The receptors were sampled from a woman in her fifties or sixties with alopecia areata. Some clones in this sample may be carry-over from other donors' samples.

The chain combines TRBV9 with TRBJ1-2; the D gene is possibly TRBD1 (6 bases). Germline loops: CDR1 SGDLS, CDR2 YYNGEE. The V and J ends lost 3 bases and 0 bases respectively, with 12 bases between them. This CDR3 is built from 15 residues. The chain's CDR3 is CASSGGQIANYGYTF. The CDR3 coding sequence is TGTGCCAGCAGCGGCGGACAGATAGCTAACTATGGCTACACCTTC.

This clonotype appeared many times. The chain is built from TRBV29-1 and TRBJ2-3, with TRBD2 matching over 9 bases. In germline, CDR1 is SQVTM, CDR2 ANQGSEA. V lost 1 base and J lost 4; bases outside the gene matches: 3. The CDR3 is 14 residues long. In DNA form, the CDR3 reads TGCAGCGTTGAAGGGCTAGCGGGATCAGATACGCAGTATTTT. Protein: CSVEGLAGSDTQYF.

The chain employs TRBV7-3 and TRBJ1-1; no clear D gene. CDR1 and CDR2 (germline): SGHTA, FQGTGA. The CDR3 totals 14 residues. The V end lost 0 bases, the J end lost 13 bases, and 18 bases lay between the germline ends. The CDR3 protein is CASSLTPGDGEVFF. CDR3 coding DNA: TGTGCCAGCAGCTTAACTCCTGGGGATGGGGAGGTTTTCTTT.

This clonotype was seen many times. CDR3 region: CASSLDTGPGANVLTF. The CDR3 nucleotides are TGTGCCAGCAGCTTAGATACGGGCCCTGGGGCCAACGTCCTGACTTTC. V gene TRBV7-2 combines with J gene TRBJ2-6; no reliable D call. The CDR3 length is 16 residues. CDR1 SGHTA and CDR2 FQGNSA come from the germline V gene. The V end lost 1 base, the J end lost 2 bases, and 9 bases lay between the germline ends.

As for this clonotype: A much larger clonotype is one base distant, so this may be a read error. The chain recombines TRBV6-2 or TRBV6-3 with TRBJ2-3, with D maybe TRBD2 (5 bases). The CDR3 contains 13 residues. CDR1 and CDR2 (germline): MNHEY, SVGEGT. V lost 2 bases, J lost 6 bases, and 9 bases lay in between. CDR3: CASSYPLVDTQYF. The CDR3 bases are TGTGCCAGCAGTTACCCACTAGTGGATACGCAGTATTTT.

This clonotype was detected many times. The gene calls are TRBV3-1 and TRBJ2-1, with 7 bases matching TRBD2. Germline CDR1 reads LGHDT; CDR2 reads YNNKEL (reference sequence). The CDR3 extends over 18 amino acids. After removal of 5 bases from V and 2 bases from J, the junction contained 15 bases not matched to a gene. The CDR3, as DNA: TGTGCCAGCAGCGCAGCAAGCGGTCTAGCGGTCCCCTACAATGAGCAGTTCTTC. This translates into CASSAASGLAVPYNEQFF.

This clonotype has just a few counts. The junction does not match germline at one end; this may be a read error. The chain combines TRBV15 with TRBJ2-1; a weak D match, TRBD1 (6 bases). Germline CDR1 is LNHNV and CDR2 is YYDKDF (reference sequence). The CDR3 runs to 13 residues. The CDR3 coding sequence is TGTGCCACCAGCAGACCGGGGCTAGCAGGGGAGATCTTC. Translated: CATSRPGLAGEIF.

The chain is built from TRBV5-4 and TRBJ2-1; unclear D gene. The CDR3 is 14 amino acids. V lost 1 base to trimming and J lost 6 bases, with 11 bases between them. CDR1 and CDR2 (germline): SGHNT, YYREEE (reference sequence). CDR3 in amino acids: CASSLPVAGNEQFF. DNA of the CDR3: TGTGCCAGCAGCTTGCCTGTAGCAGGCAATGAGCAGTTCTTC.

The chain combines TRBV7-2 with TRBJ2-3; TRBD2 is a possible D gene (7 bases). V was cut by 7 bases and J by 4 bases, with 21 bases left in between. Germline CDR1 SGHTA, CDR2 FQGNSA. The length of the CDR3 is 16 residues. This chain's CDR3 is CASTISSGGLADTQYF. The CDR3 DNA follows: TGTGCCAGCACCATTTCTTCGGGGGGCCTGGCAGATACGCAGTATTTT.

This clonotype has ten or more counts. V is TRBV29-1 and J is TRBJ2-1; TRBD1 might be the D (6 bases). Germline V gives CDR1 SQVTM, CDR2 ANQGSEA. This CDR3 spans 14 amino acids. V shed 5 bases and J shed 12 bases, with 23 bases lying between them. CDR3: CSVLGQPEKVGQFF. The CDR3 DNA sequence: TGCAGCGTTCTCGGACAGCCGGAGAAGGTTGGGCAGTTCTTC.

This clonotype was counted many times. V gene TRBV5-1 combines with J gene TRBJ2-1; TRBD2 agrees at 8 bases. The length of the CDR3 is 14 residues. CDR1 is SGHRS, CDR2 YFSETQ, per germline. Trimming took 3 bases from V and 6 from J; bases not matched to a gene: 5. DNA for the CDR3: TGCGCCAGCAGCTCTGAACTAGCGGCCAATGAGCAGTTCTTC. Translated, it gives CASSSELAANEQFF.

The table lists this clonotype with many counts. The V gene is TRBV20-1, the J gene TRBJ1-5; 9 bases fit TRBD1. From germline, CDR1 is DFQATT and CDR2 SNEGSKA (reference sequence). The junction had 10 bases not matched to a gene; V was cut back by 1 base and J by 6 bases. CDR3 length equals 16 residues. The CDR3 loop reads CSARGLAGQGLQPQHF. CDR3 sequence (DNA): TGCAGTGCTAGAGGACTGGCGGGACAGGGCCTTCAGCCCCAGCATTTT.

The chain combines TRBV4-3 with TRBJ2-2; a possible D gene is TRBD2 (6 bases). There are 13 residues in the CDR3. V gave up 3 bases and J gave up 7 bases, with 9 bases separating them. The germline V gene has CDR1 LGHNA and CDR2 YSLEER. As DNA, the CDR3 is TGCGCCAGCAGCCAGGGGGGACTCGGGGAGCTGTTTTTT. This sequence encodes CASSQGGLGELFF.

Ten or more counts support this clonotype. DNA of the CDR3: TGCAGTGCTAGTCCGGGACTAGCGTCCACAGATACGCAGTATTTT. Translation gives CSASPGLASTDTQYF. The chain is built from TRBV20-1 and TRBJ2-3, with 10 bases fitting TRBD2. Trimming at V came to 3 bases and at J to 2 bases, leaving 5 bases not matched to a gene. Per the germline V gene, CDR1 is DFQATT and CDR2 is SNEGSKA (reference sequence). CDR3 length: 15 residues.

This clonotype was seen a few times. The CDR3 DNA reads TGTGCCAGCCAACCCTCCCTCAATCAGCCCCAGCATTTT. Amino acid sequence: CASQPSLNQPQHF. V usage is TRBV6-5 and J usage is TRBJ1-5; D remains unclear. Germline V CDR1 and CDR2: MNHEY, SVGAGI. The CDR3 is 13 residues long. Trimming took off 8 bases at V and 3 bases at J, with 11 bases between the two ends.

This clonotype was counted between two and nine times. V is TRBV7-2 and J is TRBJ2-5; D perhaps matches TRBD1 (6 bases). The CDR3 covers 15 residues. V was cut by 2 bases and J by 3 bases, with 13 bases left in between. Germline V gene data show CDR1 as SGHTA and CDR2 as FQGNSA. The CDR3 DNA reads as TGTGCCAGCAGCTTACTAGACAGGAAGGAAGAGACCCAGTACTTC. Translated: CASSLLDRKEETQYF.

This clonotype was counted ten times or more. The V call is TRBV29-1, the J call TRBJ1-1, with TRBD1 identical over 10 bases. CDR1 and CDR2 (germline): SQVTM, ANQGSEA. The CDR3 length is 13 residues. Losses at the gene ends were 7 bases for V and 5 bases for J; bases not matched to a gene: 7. CDR3 nucleotide sequence: TGCAGCGGCGGACAGGGGGAAGGGACTGAAGCTTTCTTT. Translated, it gives CSGGQGEGTEAFF. The variable domain in full, with the rest retrieved from reference TRBV29-1 and TRBJ1-1, is SAVISQKPSRDICQRGTSLTIQCQVDSQVTMMFWYRQQPGQSLTLIATANQGSEATYESGFVIDKFPISRPNLTFSTLTVSNMSPEDSSIYLCSGGQGEGTEAFFGQGTRLTVV.

This clonotype was detected only a few times. J is TRBJ1-2 and V is TRBV19; D is uncertain. Looked up from germline, CDR1 is LNHDA and CDR2 is SQIVND (reference sequence). Trimming cost V 6 bases and J 7 bases, with 6 bases left between them. This CDR3 region has 10 residues. The CDR3 sequence: CASRDSGYTF. As DNA, the CDR3 is TGTGCCAGTAGGGATTCTGGCTACACCTTC. Drawing the rest from reference TRBV19 and TRBJ1-2, the complete variable domain is DGGITQSPKYLFRKEGQNVTLSCEQNLNHDAMYWYRQDPGQGLRLIYYSQIVNDFQKGDIAEGYSVSREKKESFPLTVTSAQKNPTAFYLCASRDSGYTFGSGTRLTVV.

This clonotype has more than one count but fewer than ten. V is TRBV28 and J is TRBJ2-3; TRBD2 aligns across 8 bases. The ends lost 4 bases at V and 0 bases at J; junction bases unmatched: 6. This CDR3 spans 16 amino acids. The V gene's germline CDR1 is MDHEN and CDR2 SYDVKM. The CDR3 DNA reads TGTGCCAGCAGTTCGGGCGCTAGCGGGAGCACAGATACGCAGTATTTT. Translating it yields CASSSGASGSTDTQYF.

This rearrangement joins TRBV6-5 to TRBJ2-1; TRBD1 or TRBD2 may be the D gene (5 bases each). The V end lost 7 bases, the J end lost 5 bases, and 12 bases lay between the germline ends. Germline CDR1 and CDR2: MNHEY and SVGAGI. The CDR3 runs 13 residues. CDR3 nucleotide sequence: TGTGCCAGCAAGGGAGCAGGGAACAATGAGCAGTTCTTC. Translated: CASKGAGNNEQFF.

This clonotype was recorded many times. J is TRBJ1-1 and V is TRBV20-1, with D hard to call. Trimming took off 0 bases at V and 3 bases at J, with 8 bases between the two ends. This CDR3 is built from 13 residues. In germline, CDR1 is DFQATT, CDR2 SNEGSKA (reference sequence). CDR3 in DNA: TGCAGTGCTAGAGATCTGGCAGACACTGAAGCTTTCTTT. Residues: CSARDLADTEAFF.

This clonotype has just a few counts. This sequence joins TRBV28 and TRBJ2-7; TRBD2 matches at 10 bases. Per the germline V gene, CDR1 is MDHEN and CDR2 is SYDVKM. V shed 4 bases and J 3 bases; nucleotides not matched to a gene: 9. The CDR3 extends over 16 amino acids. The chain's CDR3 is CASSSLPGTSDYEQYF. CDR3 sequence (DNA): TGTGCCAGCAGTTCCCTTCCGGGGACTAGCGACTACGAGCAGTACTTC. The full variable domain, rest sourced from reference TRBV28 and TRBJ2-7, is DVKVTQSSRYLVKRTGEKVFLECVQDMDHENMFWYRQDPGLGLRLIYFSYDVKMKEKGDIPEGYSVSREKKERFSLILESASTNQTSMYLCASSSLPGTSDYEQYFGPGTRLTVT.

This clonotype has a count of ten or more. This chain connects TRBV12-3 or TRBV12-4 to TRBJ2-2; D could derive from TRBD1 or TRBD2 (5 bases each). V was shortened by 6 bases and J by 7 bases, with 15 bases between the two germline ends. This CDR3 contains 14 residues. The CDR3, as DNA: TGTGCCAGCAGATCCGGGACCATCGGCGGGGAGCTGTTTTTT. This encodes CASRSGTIGGELFF.

This clonotype occurred many times. The CDR3 spells CATSRVDGSYEQYF. CDR3 nucleotide sequence: TGTGCCACCAGCAGAGTTGACGGTTCCTACGAGCAGTACTTC. This rearrangement joins TRBV15 to TRBJ2-7; the D is unclear. The germline gives CDR1 LNHNV, CDR2 YYDKDF (reference sequence). V lost 1 base and J lost 1, with 8 bases in between. This CDR3 is 14 amino acids long.

This clonotype was observed at least ten times. The chain carries TRBV6-5 and TRBJ2-7; D gene uncertain. The CDR3 contains 15 residues. Germline V lookup: CDR1 MNHEY, CDR2 SVGAGI. V was trimmed by 0 bases and J by 6 bases, leaving 15 bases between them. The CDR3 is CASSYSGDAAAEQYF. CDR3 bases: TGTGCCAGCAGTTACTCGGGCGACGCGGCGGCCGAGCAGTACTTC.

This clonotype was picked up one time. A much larger clone sits a single nucleotide away, making a read error possible. This chain links TRBV12-3 or TRBV12-4 with TRBJ1-2, with 11 positions matching TRBD1. The V segment lost 5 bases and the J segment 7 bases; nucleotides outside the gene matches: 9. This CDR3 has 15 residues. This CDR3 reads CASSPGGQGGAGYTF. CDR3 nucleotide sequence: TGTGCCAGCAGTCCCGGGGGACAGGGGGGGGCTGGCTACACCTTC.

This clonotype came up a few times. The chain links TRBV7-2 to TRBJ1-1; the D gene is possibly TRBD1 (5 bases). Germline CDR1 SGHTA, CDR2 FQGNSA. This CDR3 contains 15 residues. Trimming left V 5 bases short and J 4 bases short, with 17 bases between. CDR3 loop: CASSQGDRRSTEAFF. CDR3 nucleotide sequence: TGTGCCAGCAGCCAAGGGGACCGACGGAGCACTGAAGCTTTCTTT.

In this sample, this clonotype turned up a few times. The chain recombines TRBV3-1 with TRBJ1-1; D uncertain. Germline V gene lookup returns CDR1 LGHDT and CDR2 YNNKEL (reference sequence). Trimming took 3 bases from V and 4 from J, leaving 6 bases between them. This CDR3 region has 12 residues. This CDR3 reads CASSQWATEAFF. The CDR3 bases are TGTGCCAGCAGCCAGTGGGCCACTGAAGCTTTCTTT. The full variable domain, completed using reference TRBV3-1 and TRBJ1-1, is DTAVSQTPKYLVTQMGNDKSIKCEQNLGHDTMYWYKQDSKKFLKIMFSYNNKELIINETVPNRFSPKSPDKAHLNLHINSLELGDSAVYFCASSQWATEAFFGQGTRLTVV.

This clonotype came up many times. The CDR3 DNA is TGCAGTGCTAGGGAGATATTTGAAGCTTTCTTT. Its translation: CSAREIFEAFF. The V call is TRBV20-1, the J call TRBJ1-1; D uncertain. CDR1 and CDR2 from the germline V gene are DFQATT and SNEGSKA (reference sequence). V was pared by 3 bases and J by 7 bases, with 9 bases between. The CDR3 extends over 11 amino acids.

This chain uses TRBV5-6 with TRBJ2-5; the D is unclear. The V gene lost 4 bases and the J gene lost 7 bases, with 8 bases spanning the gap. CDR3 length: 11 amino acids. CDR1 is SGHDT, CDR2 YYEEEE, per germline. CDR3 DNA sequence: TGTGCCAGCAGCCTCCGGCGGACCCAGTACTTC. It yields the protein CASSLRRTQYF.